A selection of T cell receptor beta chains follows, all from one sample in a study of T cell responses to AZD1222 COVID-19 vaccine. Method: immunoSEQ multiplex PCR; TCRdb's copy keeps in-frame clones and lacks some. In the table there are about 190,000 clones, over 70% of which are singletons. Sequencing was performed on peripheral blood, taken on day 0 of MenACWY control vaccination. These receptors were collected from an adult in good health. The CDR3 runs from the conserved cysteine through the conserved F or W.

cdr3_aa v_call
CASRSRLAASGTQYF TRBV5-6
CASSLAGGPGNEQFF TRBV7-2
CAWGDVTDTQYF TRBV30
CATRGLYQETQYF TRBV28
CASSEAKPEYGYTF TRBV6-1
CASSFQASSYNEQFF TRBV5-1
CASSYLTRVDSPLHF TRBV6-5
CASSIERAGRPQHF TRBV19
CASSLGGGRNTEAFF TRBV5-1
CATSSRTSGGQYNEQFF TRBV15
CASSEFTQGKGTQYF TRBV6-1
CASSYPRGEPQHF TRBV6-2/TRBV6-3
CASSYRGSSYEQYF TRBV27
CAGEQGNNSPLHF TRBV30
CASSDSTKGYTGELFF TRBV6-4
CASSLQTSGVYNEQFF TRBV5-1
CASSSTGEQYF TRBV11-3
CASSRQGGETQYF TRBV12-3/TRBV12-4
CATFRDSGQPQHF TRBV28
CASRGQLNTEAFF TRBV6-5
CASSLGSNEQFF TRBV5-1
CASRRGPNGNTIYF TRBV6-5
CASSPQGTSYEQYF TRBV7-2
CSARGSNEQFF TRBV29-1
CASTSYSNQPQHF TRBV6-5
CAWRTRLGYDNSPLHF TRBV30
CASSLSGENYGYTF TRBV18
CASRVTGGLSYGYTF TRBV28
CASSSGSSRETQYF TRBV5-1
CASSPGSQETQYF TRBV18
CASSLLGGEQFF TRBV27
CASSPQPLSSGNTIYF TRBV7-2
CASSPPNSNYGYTF TRBV18
CASSPGNQPQHF TRBV7-9
CASSVAVGPDYGYTF TRBV9
CSVEVTRATEAFF TRBV29-1
CASRWDRDNSPLHF TRBV6-5
CASSLRRSSYEQYF TRBV5-8
CASSPPGTLAVNQETQYF TRBV18
CASSFTQGAMGGEQYF TRBV6-5
CASSYVRQTSSYNSPLHF TRBV6-2/TRBV6-3
CASSVRGGADTQYF TRBV9
CASSARQGPNEAFF TRBV5-4
CASSEEGTGAYEQYF TRBV6-1
CASSIEGGQPQHF TRBV19
CASSSDQGASFF TRBV19
CASSIQGATEAFF TRBV19
CASSLFGSYEQYF TRBV28
CASRPDSFPDTQYF TRBV28
CASSEYNVRGEQYF TRBV25-1
CASRDTGLAGETQYF TRBV6-5
CASTGLTDTGELFF TRBV5-1
CSARREKLFF TRBV20-1
CASRQTSGDEQFF TRBV5-4